The 21 T cell receptor beta chains given below trace back to one sample, sequenced in a study of T cell responses to AZD1222 COVID-19 vaccine. The protocol was immunoSEQ multiplex PCR, while the TCRdb copy is restricted to in-frame clones and leaves out a portion. Of some 130,000 clones in the sample, roughly 90% are singletons; the top ten hold about 2.5%. The sample consisted of peripheral blood, taken 28 days after the second AZD1222 dose. These receptors were taken from an adult who received the AZD1222 COVID-19 vaccine.

This clone was detected only once. This chain links TRBV3-1 (or the pseudogene TRBV3-2) with TRBJ1-6; no clear D. Germline CDR1 is LGHDT and CDR2 is YNNKEL (reference sequence). V lost 4 bases to trimming and J lost 6 bases, with 13 bases between them. CDR3 length equals 15 residues. CDR3 bases: TGTGCCAGCAGCCCAGACCAGCTCCCTAATTCACCCCTCCACTTT. Its translation is CASSPDQLPNSPLHF.

The chain uses TRBV7-2 and TRBJ2-5; D uncertain. The CDR3 runs 14 residues. The germline V and J ends were trimmed by 1 base and 1 base, with 7 bases remaining between them. CDR1 SGHTA and CDR2 FQGNSA come from the germline V gene. CDR3 region: CASSLGLLQETQYF. Written as DNA, the CDR3 is TGTGCCAGCAGCTTAGGGCTCCTCCAAGAGACCCAGTACTTC.

The V gene is TRBV19, the J gene TRBJ1-3; D not certain. The germline V and J ends were trimmed by 0 bases and 3 bases, with 3 bases remaining between them. CDR1 LNHDA and CDR2 SQIVND come from the germline V gene (reference sequence). The CDR3 length is 13 residues. For the CDR3, the DNA is TGTGCCAGTAGTATAGATTTTGGAAACACCATATATTTT. Protein product: CASSIDFGNTIYF.

This clone was observed a few times. The genes are TRBV11-2 and TRBJ1-1; tentative D call: TRBD1 (6 bases). Germline assignment: CDR1 SGHAT and CDR2 FQNNGV. V was cut by 8 bases and J by 5 bases, with 15 bases left in between. The CDR3 runs to 13 residues. As DNA, the CDR3 is TGTGCCAGCTCCCAACAGGGTAATACTGAAGCTTTCTTT. Residues: CASSQQGNTEAFF.

V usage is TRBV7-3 and J usage is TRBJ2-5, with D tentatively TRBD1 (6 bases). The germline gives CDR1 SGHTA, CDR2 FQGTGA. Trimming cost V 2 bases and J 2 bases, with 9 bases left between them. CDR3 length: 14 amino acids. CDR3 sequence: CASSLYGQQETQYF. CDR3 in DNA: TGTGCCAGCAGCTTATACGGACAGCAAGAGACCCAGTACTTC.

This chain connects TRBV3-1 (or the pseudogene TRBV3-2) to TRBJ1-2; D is perhaps TRBD1 (6 bases). Trimming stripped 2 bases from V and 7 bases from J, with 14 bases between. This CDR3 spans 14 amino acids. Germline V gives CDR1 LGHDT, CDR2 YNNKEL (reference sequence). The CDR3 sequence: CASSQSQGSRGYTF. Written as DNA, the CDR3 is TGTGCCAGCAGCCAATCACAGGGAAGTCGTGGCTACACCTTC.

The genes are TRBV7-2 and TRBJ1-1; 7 bases agree with TRBD1. The CDR3 is made up of 13 amino acids. Germline CDR1 reads SGHTA; CDR2 reads FQGNSA. Germline trimming cut 5 bases from V and 3 bases from J; bases unmatched to any gene: 3. DNA for the CDR3: TGTGCCAGCAGCGCACAGGGGTACACTGAAGCTTTCTTT. As protein: CASSAQGYTEAFF.

The rearrangement links TRBV3-1 (or the pseudogene TRBV3-2) to TRBJ1-4, with D perhaps matching TRBD1 (6 bases). V lost 1 base to trimming and J lost 3 bases, with 15 bases between them. The germline CDR1 and CDR2 sequences are LGHDT and YNNKEL (reference sequence). This CDR3 region has 17 residues. The CDR3 spells CASSQGTGRRANEKLFF. CDR3 DNA sequence: TGTGCCAGCAGCCAAGGAACAGGGCGACGTGCTAATGAAAAACTGTTTTTT.

This chain joins TRBV7-3 and TRBJ2-1, with D hard to call. The length of the CDR3 is 13 residues. Looked up from germline, CDR1 is SGHTA and CDR2 is FQGTGA. The ends were cut back, 3 bases at V and 5 bases at J, with 8 bases in the middle. The CDR3 loop is CASSLSRNNEQFF. The CDR3 DNA is TGTGCCAGCAGCTTGAGTAGGAACAATGAGCAGTTCTTC.

The chain carries TRBV2 and TRBJ2-1; D is ambiguous. The CDR3 is 14 residues long. Germline V gene sequence: CDR1 SNHLY, CDR2 FYNNEI. Trimming removed 7 bases at V and 5 bases at J, with 15 bases between. The CDR3 bases are TGTGCCAGCACCTACCACGAAGGAGACAATGAGCAGTTCTTC. Residues: CASTYHEGDNEQFF.

This chain joins TRBV12-3 or TRBV12-4 and TRBJ2-5; 7 bases line up with TRBD1. This CDR3 has 13 residues. J was trimmed by 7 bases and V by 6 bases; bases with no gene match: 8. CDR3 in DNA: TGTGCCAGCAGAGCGACAGGGACGGTGACCCAGTACTTC. It codes for CASRATGTVTQYF.

This clone was found once. For the CDR3, the DNA is TGTGCCAGCAGCTTAGACAGGCAAGAGACCCAGTACTTC. Protein sequence: CASSLDRQETQYF. The V and J genes are TRBV7-2 and TRBJ2-5; D is perhaps TRBD1 (5 bases). Deletions cut 1 base from V and 2 bases from J, with 5 bases between. This CDR3 has 13 amino acids. Germline V gene sequence: CDR1 SGHTA, CDR2 FQGNSA. Complete variable domain (other parts from reference TRBV7-2 and TRBJ2-5): GAGVSQSPSNKVTEKGKDVELRCDPISGHTALYWYRQSLGQGLEFLIYFQGNSAPDKSGLPSDRFSAERTGGSVSTLTIQRTQQEDSAVYLCASSLDRQETQYFGPGTRLLVL.

This sequence joins TRBV18 and TRBJ1-2; 7 bases align to TRBD1. CDR1 is KGHSH and CDR2 is LQKENI in the germline V gene. This CDR3 has 12 residues. The V segment lost 4 bases and the J segment 8 bases; nucleotides outside the gene matches: 4. The CDR3: CASSRDSGGYTF. CDR3 DNA sequence: TGTGCCAGCTCACGGGACAGCGGGGGCTACACCTTC.

The chain carries TRBV4-2 and TRBJ1-1; D not resolved. In germline, CDR1 is LGHNA, CDR2 YNFKEQ. This CDR3 is 16 amino acids long. V dropped 0 bases and J dropped 3 bases, with 14 bases sitting between them. The CDR3 coding sequence is TGTGCCAGCAGCCAAGATCCTGCCAGGTCAGACACTGAAGCTTTCTTT. Its translation is CASSQDPARSDTEAFF.

The chain joins TRBV28 to TRBJ1-3; a possible D gene is TRBD1 (6 bases). This CDR3 is built from 14 residues. In germline, CDR1 is MDHEN, CDR2 SYDVKM. The germline V and J ends were trimmed by 5 bases and 1 base, with 9 bases remaining between them. The CDR3 loop is CASSPGTSGNTIYF. The CDR3 DNA follows: TGTGCCAGCAGTCCGGGGACATCTGGAAACACCATATATTTT.

The chain is built from TRBV9 and TRBJ1-1; D uncertain. This CDR3 has 15 residues. V shed 0 bases and J shed 3 bases, with 12 bases lying between them. Germline assignment: CDR1 SGDLS and CDR2 YYNGEE. The CDR3 nucleotides are TGTGCCAGCAGCGTAGCTGGGTCCTCCCACACTGAAGCTTTCTTT. Protein: CASSVAGSSHTEAFF.

The rearrangement links TRBV2 to TRBJ2-1; 14 bases are a match to TRBD2. The junction had 9 bases not matched to a gene; V was cut back by 6 bases and J by 2 bases. The CDR3 is 18 amino acids. Germline V lookup: CDR1 SNHLY, CDR2 FYNNEI. CDR3 DNA sequence: TGTGCCAGCAGCGACGGAGGACTAGCGGGGGGAACCTACAATGAGCAGTTCTTC. Translating it yields CASSDGGLAGGTYNEQFF.

The chain joins TRBV3-1 (or the pseudogene TRBV3-2) to TRBJ2-1; D uncertain. CDR1 is LGHDT and CDR2 is YNNKEL in the germline V gene (reference sequence). Trimming stripped 2 bases from V and 0 bases from J, with 8 bases between. This CDR3 is built from 15 residues. DNA of the CDR3: TGTGCCAGCAGCCAACTGCGGAGCTCCTACAATGAGCAGTTCTTC. Residues: CASSQLRSSYNEQFF.

DNA for the CDR3: TGTGCCAGCAGACTGATCGAGAACACTGAAGCTTTCTTT. Translation: CASRLIENTEAFF. This rearrangement joins TRBV12-3 or TRBV12-4 to TRBJ1-1; D is uncertain. The V end lost 6 bases, the J end lost 1 base, and 9 bases lay between the germline ends. This CDR3 comprises 13 residues.

In this sample, this clone turned up once. The chain has TRBV11-2 and TRBJ1-5; TRBD1 might be the D (6 bases). V lost 0 bases, J lost 2 bases, and 8 bases lay in between. CDR3 length equals 15 residues. Germline CDR1 is SGHAT and CDR2 is FQNNGV. CDR3 protein: CASSLDRQGNQPQHF. CDR3 sequence (DNA): TGTGCCAGCAGCTTAGATCGACAGGGCAATCAGCCCCAGCATTTT.

The chain recombines TRBV6-2 or TRBV6-3 with TRBJ1-5, with TRBD1 as a possible D gene (6 bases). The CDR3 consists of 17 residues. In germline, CDR1 is MNHEY, CDR2 SVGEGT. With 5 bases removed from V and 0 bases from J, the gap between germline ends came to 17 bases. The CDR3 bases are TGTGCCAGCAGTCAGCCCCCGGGGGGGCCTAGCAATCAGCCCCAGCATTTT. This translates into CASSQPPGGPSNQPQHF.